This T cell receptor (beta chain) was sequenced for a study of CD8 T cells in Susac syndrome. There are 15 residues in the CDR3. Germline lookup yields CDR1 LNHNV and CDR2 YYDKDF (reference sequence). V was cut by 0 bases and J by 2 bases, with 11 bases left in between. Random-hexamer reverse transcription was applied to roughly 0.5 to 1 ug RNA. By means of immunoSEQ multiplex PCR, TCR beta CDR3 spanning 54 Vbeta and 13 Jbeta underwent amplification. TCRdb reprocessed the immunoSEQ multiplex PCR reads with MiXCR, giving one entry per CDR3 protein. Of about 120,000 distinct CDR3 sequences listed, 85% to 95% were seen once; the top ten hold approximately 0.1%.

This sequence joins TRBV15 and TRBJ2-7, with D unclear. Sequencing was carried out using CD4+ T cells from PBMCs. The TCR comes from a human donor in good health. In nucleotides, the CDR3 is TGTGCCACCAGCAGAGATAGAGGCGGTCCCTACGAGCAGTACTTC. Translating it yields CATSRDRGGPYEQYF.